This T cell receptor beta chain was documented in a study of beta chain features in type 1 diabetes. General study findings and limits: The naive, central memory and Treg TCRB repertoires of patients appeared to be more similar to one another than those of healthy donors. Significant though moderate, a shortening of TCRB CDR3s appeared in all four CD4+ subsets of Type 1 diabetes patients.

This clone has just a few counts. Its specificity is not known. V shed 3 bases, J shed 6 bases, and the junction held 5 bases outside the gene matches. The CDR3 is made up of 13 amino acids. Germline CDR1 and CDR2: SGHRS and YFSETQ. Sequencing targeted expressed TCRB transcripts, as all isolated RNA had been reverse transcribed. Naive, central memory and regulatory T cell samples averaged about 3.57 million reads. Assay used: immunoSEQ multiplex PCR; TCRdb lists only in-frame clones, some missing. The top ten clones hold roughly 0.017% of a sample with about 400,000 clones, roughly 12% of them seen once.

V usage is TRBV5-1 and J usage is TRBJ2-7; TRBD2 matches at 8 bases. The sample comprised naive CD4+ T cells from blood. The origin of this receptor is a man aged 18 to 30 in good health. CDR3 protein: CASSWSGRGEQYF. The DNA of the CDR3 is TGCGCCAGCAGCTGGAGCGGGAGAGGCGAGCAGTACTTC.